Following are 7 T cell receptor beta chains from one sample sequenced in a study of blood T cell repertoires in COVID-19. Profiled with immunoSEQ multiplex PCR; TCRdb holds only in-frame clones, not every one. The sample has over 450,000 clones; 85% to 90% are singletons. Sequenced sample: peripheral blood. These receptors all come from a woman aged 45-65 years with COVID-19, enrolled during active disease.

A remark on this clone: Its ends do not fully match the called genes, so a read error is possible. V gene TRBV19 combines with J gene TRBJ1-2; possible D gene TRBD1, 5 bases. The CDR3 consists of 13 residues. CDR1 and CDR2 (germline): LNHDA, SQIVND (reference sequence). DNA of the CDR3: TGTGCCAGTAGGCCGGAGGGGTACAGTCCGTTAGGCTTC. Protein sequence: CASRPEGYSPLGF.

This clone has only one observation. This sequence joins TRBV5-4 and TRBJ2-2; D perhaps matches TRBD2 (5 bases). This CDR3 spans 16 amino acids. V was shortened by 2 bases and J by 3 bases, with 14 bases between the two germline ends. CDR1 SGHNT and CDR2 YYREEE come from the germline V gene (reference sequence). The CDR3 is CASSFKRAGDTGELFF. CDR3 nucleotides: TGTGCCAGCAGCTTTAAGAGGGCCGGAGACACCGGGGAGCTGTTTTTT. Variable domain in full (rest from reference TRBV5-4 and TRBJ2-2): ETGVTQSPTHLIKTRGQQVTLRCSSQSGHNTVSWYQQALGQGPQFIFQYYREEENGRGNFPPRFSGLQFPNYSSELNVNALELDDSALYLCASSFKRAGDTGELFFGEGSRLTVL.

The chain couples TRBV15 to TRBJ2-2, with a weak D call TRBD2 (6 bases). Looked up from germline, CDR1 is LNHNV and CDR2 is YYDKDF (reference sequence). V was trimmed by 2 bases and J by 2 bases, leaving 15 bases between them. This CDR3 has 17 amino acids. CDR3 sequence: CATSRSGELPNTGELFF. The CDR3 DNA reads as TGTGCCACCAGCAGATCGGGGGAACTACCTAACACCGGGGAGCTGTTTTTT.

The chain links TRBV5-1 to TRBJ2-7; 7 bases are a match to TRBD1. The CDR3 runs to 15 residues. In germline, CDR1 is SGHRS, CDR2 YFSETQ. The ends lost 0 bases at V and 1 base at J; junction bases unmatched: 4. The CDR3 here is CASSLEQGVSYEQYF. The CDR3, as DNA: TGCGCCAGCAGCTTGGAGCAGGGGGTATCCTACGAGCAGTACTTC.

As regards this clone: This specimen includes other DNA sequences encoding the same CDR3. The chain combines TRBV19 with TRBJ2-3; D may be TRBD2 (5 bases). CDR1 is LNHDA, CDR2 SQIVND, per germline (reference sequence). The CDR3 is 13 residues long. The V end lost 6 bases, the J end lost 0 bases, and 7 bases lay between the germline ends. The CDR3 reads CASSGVSTDTQYF. CDR3 in DNA: TGTGCCAGTAGCGGGGTAAGCACAGATACGCAGTATTTT.

This clone was counted only a few times. The V and J genes are TRBV9 and TRBJ1-2, with TRBD1 matching 9 bases. V gave up 4 bases and J gave up 5 bases; unmatched junction bases: 12. CDR3 length: 16 residues. CDR1 and CDR2 (germline): SGDLS, YYNGEE. The CDR3 reads CASSSGTGYGSYGYTF. CDR3 DNA sequence: TGTGCCAGCAGCTCCGGGACAGGGTACGGATCGTATGGCTACACCTTC.

The chain employs TRBV4-1 and TRBJ1-3; D remains unclear. The germline V gene encodes CDR1 MGHRA and CDR2 YSYEKL. Trimming stripped 10 bases from V and 0 bases from J, with 13 bases between. The CDR3 contains 14 residues. CDR3 residues: CATRQYDSGNTIYF. The CDR3 DNA reads TGCGCCACCAGGCAGTATGACTCTGGAAACACCATATATTTT.